A single sample is the source of the 25 T cell receptor beta chains below, sequenced in a study of STAT5B mutations in CD4+ large granular lymphocyte leukemia. Generated by immunoSEQ multiplex PCR, the TCRdb table keeps only in-frame clones and is missing some. The sample yields about 33,000 clones, nearly 90% seen once. Sequencing was performed on CD4+ T cells from blood buffy coats. The origin of the receptors is a human donor in good health.

In nucleotides, the CDR3 is TGTGCCAGCAGCCCGGAGACAGGGTTGGGGGGCTACACCTTC. Its protein is CASSPETGLGGYTF. V gene TRBV4-2 combines with J gene TRBJ1-2; TRBD1 agrees at 7 bases. CDR1 is LGHNA, CDR2 YNFKEQ, per germline. The CDR3 totals 14 residues. After removal of 4 bases from V and 8 bases from J, the junction contained 10 bases not matched to a gene.

The chain combines TRBV7-8 with TRBJ1-3; D remains unclear. Germline CDR1 SGHVS, CDR2 FQNEAQ. This CDR3 contains 17 residues. V lost 1 base to trimming and J lost 1 base, with 14 bases between them. CDR3 sequence (DNA): TGTGCCAGCAGCTTAGTGGAGGGTTCGCGTTCTGGAAACACCATATATTTT. Translated: CASSLVEGSRSGNTIYF. The whole variable domain, filled in from reference TRBV7-8 and TRBJ1-3, reads GAGVSQSPRYKVAKRGQDVALRCDPISGHVSLFWYQQALGQGPEFLTYFQNEAQLDKSGLPSDRFFAERPEGSVSTLKIQRTQQEDSAVYLCASSLVEGSRSGNTIYFGEGSWLTVV.

The CDR3 spells CASSTGTSGQETQYF. The CDR3 DNA sequence: TGTGCCAGCAGCACTGGGACTAGCGGACAAGAGACCCAGTACTTC. The rearrangement links TRBV5-4 to TRBJ2-5, with TRBD2 identical over 11 bases. The ends lost 4 bases at V and 2 bases at J; junction bases unmatched: 4. CDR3 length: 15 residues. CDR1 and CDR2 (germline): SGHNT, YYREEE (reference sequence).

The chain recombines TRBV6-1 with TRBJ2-2; D is uncertain. The germline V gene has CDR1 MNHNS and CDR2 SASEGT. V was clipped by 5 bases and J by 5 bases, with 12 bases between them. This CDR3 has 14 residues. The CDR3 DNA reads as TGTGCCAGCAGTATGACCGGCCAGACCGGGGAGCTGTTTTTT. It encodes CASSMTGQTGELFF.

In this sample, this clone turned up once. The rearrangement links TRBV5-1 to TRBJ2-7, with D possibly called TRBD1 or TRBD2 (6 bases each). Per the germline V gene, CDR1 is SGHRS and CDR2 is YFSETQ. This CDR3 has 17 residues. V shed 5 bases and J shed 1 base, with 22 bases lying between them. In nucleotides, the CDR3 is TGCGCCAGCAGACCGGAGGGGGGCGCGACGTTTTCCTACGAGCAGTACTTC. Translated: CASRPEGGATFSYEQYF. The entire variable domain, with the rest obtained from reference TRBV5-1 and TRBJ2-7, is as follows: KAGVTQTPRYLIKTRGQQVTLSCSPISGHRSVSWYQQTPGQGLQFLFEYFSETQRNKGNFPGRFSGRQFSNSRSEMNVSTLELGDSALYLCASRPEGGATFSYEQYFGPGTRLTVT.

The chain couples TRBV6-1 to TRBJ1-3; 9 bases line up with TRBD1. Germline CDR1 and CDR2: MNHNS and SASEGT. Losses at the gene ends were 2 bases for V and 8 bases for J; bases not matched to a gene: 7. The CDR3 is 15 amino acids. The CDR3: CASSEPGTGSDTIYF. Written as DNA, the CDR3 is TGTGCCAGCAGTGAACCCGGGACAGGGTCGGACACCATATATTTT.

The chain is built from TRBV6-6 and TRBJ2-1, with D perhaps being TRBD1 or TRBD2 (5 bases each). This CDR3 is built from 16 residues. Germline CDR1 and CDR2: MNHNY and SVGAGI (reference sequence). Trimming removed 5 bases from V and 2 bases from J, with 16 bases in between. The CDR3 is CASSPGGLQAYNEQFF. CDR3 nucleotide sequence: TGTGCCAGCAGTCCTGGGGGTCTTCAAGCCTACAATGAGCAGTTCTTC.

The chain carries TRBV28 and TRBJ2-7, with 9 bases matching TRBD2. V was pared by 7 bases and J by 6 bases, with 13 bases of the junction left unmatched. Looked up from germline, CDR1 is MDHEN and CDR2 is SYDVKM. CDR3 length equals 15 residues. The CDR3 DNA sequence: TGTGCCAGCACCACCCAACTAGCGGGTACCTCCGAGCAGTACTTC. Translating it yields CASTTQLAGTSEQYF. The whole variable domain, filled in from reference TRBV28 and TRBJ2-7, reads DVKVTQSSRYLVKRTGEKVFLECVQDMDHENMFWYRQDPGLGLRLIYFSYDVKMKEKGDIPEGYSVSREKKERFSLILESASTNQTSMYLCASTTQLAGTSEQYFGPGTRLTVT.

The J gene is TRBJ2-5, the V gene TRBV7-2; a possible D gene is TRBD2 (6 bases). The CDR3 is 13 residues long. Germline V lookup: CDR1 SGHTA, CDR2 FQGNSA. Trimming stripped 9 bases from V and 1 base from J, with 12 bases between. CDR3 residues: CASGGSTQETQYF. CDR3 in DNA: TGTGCCAGTGGAGGGTCAACCCAAGAGACCCAGTACTTC. The full variable domain, completed using reference TRBV7-2 and TRBJ2-5, is GAGVSQSPSNKVTEKGKDVELRCDPISGHTALYWYRQSLGQGLEFLIYFQGNSAPDKSGLPSDRFSAERTGGSVSTLTIQRTQQEDSAVYLCASGGSTQETQYFGPGTRLLVL.

The rearrangement joins TRBV19 to TRBJ1-5, with D perhaps TRBD1 (5 bases). V lost 3 bases, J lost 6 bases, and 18 bases lay in between. Germline V gene lookup returns CDR1 LNHDA and CDR2 SQIVND (reference sequence). The CDR3 sequence is 16 residues long. DNA for the CDR3: TGTGCCAGTAGTATTACAGGCCCCCGCGGAGGTCAGCCCCAGCATTTT. Translating gives CASSITGPRGGQPQHF. The variable domain in full, completed from reference TRBV19 and TRBJ1-5, reads DGGITQSPKYLFRKEGQNVTLSCEQNLNHDAMYWYRQDPGQGLRLIYYSQIVNDFQKGDIAEGYSVSREKKESFPLTVTSAQKNPTAFYLCASSITGPRGGQPQHFGDGTRLSIL.

The chain employs TRBV19 and TRBJ2-6; 8 bases match TRBD1. J was trimmed by 2 bases and V by 4 bases; bases with no gene match: 4. This CDR3 spans 16 amino acids. Per the germline V gene, CDR1 is LNHDA and CDR2 is SQIVND (reference sequence). CDR3 sequence reads: CASSKQGAAGANVLTF. The CDR3 DNA sequence: TGTGCCAGTAGTAAGCAGGGGGCTGCTGGGGCCAACGTCCTGACTTTC.

Only one count was recorded for this clone. The chain links TRBV10-3 to TRBJ2-1; no reliable D call. With 2 bases removed from V and 3 bases from J, the gap between germline ends came to 5 bases. The germline CDR1 and CDR2 sequences are ENHRY and SYGVKD. The CDR3 runs to 13 residues. Here the CDR3 reads CAISEDRYNEQFF. In nucleotides, the CDR3 is TGTGCCATCAGTGAGGACCGCTACAATGAGCAGTTCTTC.

The chain is built from TRBV19 and TRBJ2-2; TRBD2 is a possible D gene (6 bases). V was cut by 4 bases and J by 0 bases, with 6 bases left in between. Looked up from germline, CDR1 is LNHDA and CDR2 is SQIVND (reference sequence). The CDR3 sequence is 14 residues long. The CDR3: CASSTGANTGELFF. The CDR3 coding sequence is TGTGCCAGTAGTACGGGGGCGAACACCGGGGAGCTGTTTTTT.

This clone appeared a single time. The chain couples TRBV2 to TRBJ2-5; tentative D call: TRBD2 (6 bases). V shed 2 bases and J shed 11 bases, with 12 bases lying between them. The CDR3 totals 12 residues. The germline V gene encodes CDR1 SNHLY and CDR2 FYNNEI. The CDR3 DNA reads TGTGCCAGCAGTGAAATAGTAGGGACTCAGTACTTC. Translation: CASSEIVGTQYF.

This clone occurred once. The V call is TRBV11-2, the J call TRBJ1-1; 8 bases are shared with TRBD1. The CDR3 runs to 13 residues. J was trimmed by 5 bases and V by 8 bases; bases with no gene match: 7. Germline CDR1 is SGHAT and CDR2 is FQNNGV. CDR3 coding DNA: TGTGCCAGCGGTACAGGGGGGAAGACTGAAGCTTTCTTT. This codes for CASGTGGKTEAFF.

This clone appeared a few times. The chain uses TRBV7-9 and TRBJ2-7, with 8 nucleotides matching TRBD1. CDR1 and CDR2 (germline): SEHNR, FQNEAQ (reference sequence). The V gene end was trimmed by 5 bases and the J gene end by 5 bases; junction bases not matched to a gene: 8. The CDR3 consists of 14 residues. The DNA of the CDR3 is TGTGCCAGCAGCCCCCAGGCAGGGGGCGACGAGCAGTACTTC. Translating it yields CASSPQAGGDEQYF.

The chain carries TRBV5-5 and TRBJ1-2; 10 bases line up with TRBD1. Germline V gene lookup returns CDR1 SGHKS and CDR2 YYEKEE (reference sequence). The CDR3 is 13 residues long. The trim removed 4 bases at V and 8 bases at J, leaving 5 bases unmatched. The chain's CDR3 is CASSPPGQGGYTF. The CDR3 nucleotides read TGTGCCAGCAGCCCGCCGGGACAGGGGGGCTACACCTTC. Drawing the rest from reference TRBV5-5 and TRBJ1-2, the complete variable domain is DAGVTQSPTHLIKTRGQQVTLRCSPISGHKSVSWYQQVLGQGPQFIFQYYEKEERGRGNFPDRFSARQFPNYSSELNVNALLLGDSALYLCASSPPGQGGYTFGSGTRLTVV.

This rearrangement joins TRBV28 to TRBJ1-3; D call uncertain. The CDR3 totals 15 residues. V dropped 1 base and J dropped 0 bases, with 7 bases sitting between them. Germline CDR1 and CDR2: MDHEN and SYDVKM. CDR3 nucleotide sequence: TGTGCCAGCAGTTTATCCTCATCCTCTGGAAACACCATATATTTT. Its translation: CASSLSSSSGNTIYF. The variable domain in full, completed from reference TRBV28 and TRBJ1-3, reads DVKVTQSSRYLVKRTGEKVFLECVQDMDHENMFWYRQDPGLGLRLIYFSYDVKMKEKGDIPEGYSVSREKKERFSLILESASTNQTSMYLCASSLSSSSGNTIYFGEGSWLTVV.

The genes are TRBV7-2 and TRBJ2-1; D is uncertain. Germline assignment: CDR1 SGHTA and CDR2 FQGNSA. Trimming removed 1 base from V and 15 bases from J, with 19 bases in between. This CDR3 contains 14 residues. This CDR3 reads CASSLVSTAQKWFF. In DNA form, the CDR3 reads TGTGCCAGCAGCTTAGTTAGCACAGCGCAGAAGTGGTTCTTC.

The gene calls are TRBV28 and TRBJ1-4, with D tentatively TRBD1 (5 bases). The germline CDR1 and CDR2 sequences are MDHEN and SYDVKM. Trimming left V 5 bases short and J 10 bases short, with 20 bases between. The CDR3 runs 15 residues. CDR3 in amino acids: CASSLPEGQRGKLFF. In DNA, the CDR3 is TGTGCCAGCAGTCTACCCGAGGGGCAGAGGGGAAAACTGTTTTTT.

This clone turned up a few times. The V and J genes are TRBV5-3 and TRBJ2-1, with 8 nucleotides matching TRBD2. TRBV5-3 is treated as an ORF (open reading frame) with a function not yet certain. V lost 4 bases and J lost 2; bases outside the gene matches: 14. The CDR3 has 18 amino acids. As DNA, the CDR3 is TGTGCCAGAAGCATAGAACGACTAGCGCCGAATACCTACAATGAGCAGTTCTTC. It specifies CARSIERLAPNTYNEQFF.

This chain uses TRBV4-3 with TRBJ1-6, with D possibly being TRBD1 (6 bases). Trimming pared 2 bases from V and 6 bases from J, leaving 8 bases between. CDR3 length: 14 amino acids. Looked up from germline, CDR1 is LGHNA and CDR2 is YSLEER. CDR3 sequence: CASSQQGFNSPLHF. The CDR3 DNA is TGCGCCAGCAGCCAACAGGGGTTTAATTCACCCCTCCACTTT.

This chain links TRBV7-9 with TRBJ2-5, with 9 bases fitting TRBD1. This CDR3 comprises 16 residues. Germline V gene data show CDR1 as SEHNR and CDR2 as FQNEAQ (reference sequence). The ends lost 1 base at V and 2 bases at J; junction bases unmatched: 5. CDR3 protein: CASSLGDRGNQETQYF. As DNA, the CDR3 is TGTGCCAGCAGCTTAGGTGACAGGGGGAATCAAGAGACCCAGTACTTC.

The chain has TRBV18 and TRBJ2-7; TRBD2 might be the D (5 bases). Germline V gene data show CDR1 as KGHSH and CDR2 as LQKENI. The CDR3 is 13 residues long. With 5 bases removed from V and 4 bases from J, the gap between germline ends came to 12 bases. The chain's CDR3 is CASSDGIKYEQYF. CDR3 coding DNA: TGTGCCAGCTCAGACGGGATCAAGTACGAGCAGTACTTC. Using reference TRBV18 and TRBJ2-7 for the parts outside the CDR3, the full variable domain is NAGVMQNPRHLVRRRGQEARLRCSPMKGHSHVYWYRQLPEEGLKFMVYLQKENIIDESGMPKERFSAEFPKEGPSILRIQQVVRGDSAAYFCASSDGIKYEQYFGPGTRLTVT.

This chain joins TRBV6-5 and TRBJ1-2, with TRBD1 as a possible D gene (5 bases). V lost 2 bases, J lost 5 bases, and 15 bases lay in between. Germline assignment: CDR1 MNHEY and CDR2 SVGAGI. This CDR3 comprises 15 residues. The CDR3 DNA reads TGTGCCAGCAGTTACGTGACCGGGGGAGTATATGGCTACACCTTC. Protein sequence: CASSYVTGGVYGYTF.